This paragraph covers one T cell receptor (beta chain) sequence. The antigen is undetermined. The source of the sample is a study of cytomegalovirus exposure and HLA in healthy donors. General study results and limits: TCR beta chains numbering more than 150 were designated cytomegalovirus-associated. Upon later analysis, TCR association rates were observed to vary by HLA locus, being highest for DRB1 and lowest for HLA-C.

Germline V gives CDR1 SGDLS, CDR2 YYNGEE. The CDR3 is 16 amino acids. With 2 bases clipped from V and 8 bases from J, the junction kept 7 bases outside the gene matches. Likely unrecorded immune exposures existed in these nominally healthy donors. Vbeta (60) and Jbeta (13) primers were used in the PCR. In the original processing: Later work found 65 million to 100 million unique TCR beta chains, with 9.5 million to 14 million shared. The method was immunoSEQ multiplex PCR; TCRdb's version includes in-frame clones alone and lacks a portion of them. V and J calls and clone size are copied from that table; D and trimming were computed from the DNA. The sample lists about 180,000 clones, 77% occurring once.

The V call is TRBV9, the J call TRBJ1-4, with 12 bases matching TRBD1. The source is a woman aged 55 to 70 in good health and CMV-seropositive. The sample consisted of PBMCs. DNA for the CDR3: TGTGCCAGCAGCGTTAGGGACAGGGGGCCACCGGAAAAACTGTTTTTT. Translated: CASSVRDRGPPEKLFF.